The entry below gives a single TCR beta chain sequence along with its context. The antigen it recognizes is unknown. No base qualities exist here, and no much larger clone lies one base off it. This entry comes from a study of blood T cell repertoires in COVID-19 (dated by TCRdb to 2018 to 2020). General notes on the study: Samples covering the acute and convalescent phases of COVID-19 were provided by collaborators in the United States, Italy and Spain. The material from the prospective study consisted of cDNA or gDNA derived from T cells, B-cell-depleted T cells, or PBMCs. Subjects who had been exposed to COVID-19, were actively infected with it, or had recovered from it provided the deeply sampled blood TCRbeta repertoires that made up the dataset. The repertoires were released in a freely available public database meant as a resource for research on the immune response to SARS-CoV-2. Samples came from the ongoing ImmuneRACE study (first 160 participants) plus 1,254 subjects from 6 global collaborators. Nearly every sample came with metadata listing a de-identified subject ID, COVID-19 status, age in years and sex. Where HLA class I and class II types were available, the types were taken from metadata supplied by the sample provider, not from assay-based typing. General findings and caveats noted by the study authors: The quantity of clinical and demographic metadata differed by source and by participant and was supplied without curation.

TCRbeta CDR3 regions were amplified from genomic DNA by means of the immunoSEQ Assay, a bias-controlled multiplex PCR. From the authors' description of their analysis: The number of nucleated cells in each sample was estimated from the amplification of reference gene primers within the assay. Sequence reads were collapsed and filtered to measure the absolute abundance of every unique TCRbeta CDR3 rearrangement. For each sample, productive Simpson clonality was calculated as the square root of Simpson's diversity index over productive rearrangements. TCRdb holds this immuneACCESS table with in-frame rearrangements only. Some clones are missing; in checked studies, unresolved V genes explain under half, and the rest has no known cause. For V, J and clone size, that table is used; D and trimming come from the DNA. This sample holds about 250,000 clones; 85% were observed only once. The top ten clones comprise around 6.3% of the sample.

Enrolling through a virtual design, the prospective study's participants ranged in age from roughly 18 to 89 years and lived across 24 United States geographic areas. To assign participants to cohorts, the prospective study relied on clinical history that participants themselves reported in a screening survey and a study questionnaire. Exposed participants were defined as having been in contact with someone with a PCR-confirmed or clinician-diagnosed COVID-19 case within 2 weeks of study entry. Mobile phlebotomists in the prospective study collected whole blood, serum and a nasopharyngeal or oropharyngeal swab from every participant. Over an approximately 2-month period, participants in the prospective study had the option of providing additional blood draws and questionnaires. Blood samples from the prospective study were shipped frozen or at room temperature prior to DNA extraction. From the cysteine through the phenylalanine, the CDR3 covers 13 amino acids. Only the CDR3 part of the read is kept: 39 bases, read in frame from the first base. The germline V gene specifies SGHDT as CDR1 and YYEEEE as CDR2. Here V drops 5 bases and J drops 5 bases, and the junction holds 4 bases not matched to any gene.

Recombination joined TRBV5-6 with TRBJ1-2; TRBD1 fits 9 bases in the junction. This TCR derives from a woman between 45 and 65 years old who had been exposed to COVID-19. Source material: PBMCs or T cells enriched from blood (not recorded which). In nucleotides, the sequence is TGTGCCAGCAGGATGGACAGGGGATATGGCTACACCTTC. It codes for CASRMDRGYGYTF.